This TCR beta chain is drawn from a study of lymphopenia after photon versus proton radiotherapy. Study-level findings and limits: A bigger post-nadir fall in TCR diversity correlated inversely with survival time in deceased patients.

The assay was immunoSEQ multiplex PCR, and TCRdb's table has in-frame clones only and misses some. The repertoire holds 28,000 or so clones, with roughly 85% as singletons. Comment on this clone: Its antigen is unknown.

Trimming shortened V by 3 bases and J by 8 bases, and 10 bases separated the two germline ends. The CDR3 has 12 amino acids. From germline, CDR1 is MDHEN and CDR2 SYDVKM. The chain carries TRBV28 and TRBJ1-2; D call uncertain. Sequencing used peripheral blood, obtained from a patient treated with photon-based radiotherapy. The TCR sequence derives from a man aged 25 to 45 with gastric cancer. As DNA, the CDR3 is TGTGCCAGCAGTTTCTCCCCCAACGGCTACACCTTC. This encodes CASSFSPNGYTF.